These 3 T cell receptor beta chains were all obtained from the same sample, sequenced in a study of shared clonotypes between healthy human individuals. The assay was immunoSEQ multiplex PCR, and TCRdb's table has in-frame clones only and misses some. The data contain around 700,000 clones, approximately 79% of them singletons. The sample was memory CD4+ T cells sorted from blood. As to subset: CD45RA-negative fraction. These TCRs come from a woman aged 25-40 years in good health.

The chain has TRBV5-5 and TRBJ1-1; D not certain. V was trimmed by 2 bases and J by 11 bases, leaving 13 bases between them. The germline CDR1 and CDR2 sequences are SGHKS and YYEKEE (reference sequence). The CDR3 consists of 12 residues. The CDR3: CASSLPPGGAFF. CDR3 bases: TGTGCCAGCAGCTTACCGCCCGGCGGGGCTTTCTTT.

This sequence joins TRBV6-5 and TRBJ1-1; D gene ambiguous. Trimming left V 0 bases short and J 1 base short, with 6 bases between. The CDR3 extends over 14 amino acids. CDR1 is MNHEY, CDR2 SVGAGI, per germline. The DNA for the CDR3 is TGTGCCAGCAGTTACTCGAAGGGGAACACTGAAGCTTTCTTT. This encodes CASSYSKGNTEAFF.

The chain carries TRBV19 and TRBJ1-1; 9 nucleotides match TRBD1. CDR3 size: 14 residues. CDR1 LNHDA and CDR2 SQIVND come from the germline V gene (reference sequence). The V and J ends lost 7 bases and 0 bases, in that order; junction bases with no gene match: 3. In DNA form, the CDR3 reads TGTGCCAGTAACAGGGGGCTTGTGAACACTGAAGCTTTCTTT. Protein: CASNRGLVNTEAFF.